The 21 T cell receptor beta chains below come from one sample, sequenced in a study of tumour-infiltrating T cells in Burkitt lymphoma. The table came from immunoSEQ multiplex PCR; TCRdb's copy has only in-frame clones and leaves some out. The sample records about 5,600 clones, about 16% being singletons. The sequencing input was tumor tissue. Receptors originate from a human donor with diffuse large B-cell lymphoma.

The table lists this clone with a few counts. The V and J genes are TRBV2 and TRBJ2-7; D may be TRBD2 (6 bases). Germline CDR1 is SNHLY and CDR2 is FYNNEI. Trimming took 10 bases from V and 4 from J, leaving 14 bases between them. This CDR3 comprises 12 residues. The CDR3 bases are TGTGCCACCACTCCGGGAGATTACGAGCAGTACTTC. Translated: CATTPGDYEQYF.

The chain couples TRBV7-8 to TRBJ1-1; 10 nucleotides line up with TRBD1. From germline, CDR1 is SGHVS and CDR2 FQNEAQ. This CDR3 is 14 amino acids long. With 5 bases clipped from V and 10 bases from J, the junction kept 10 bases outside the gene matches. CDR3 sequence (DNA): TGTGCCAGCAGCCCTCATGCAGGACAGGGGGTAGCTTTCTTT. Translating gives CASSPHAGQGVAFF.

The J gene is TRBJ2-2, the V gene TRBV2; D uncertain. This CDR3 comprises 14 residues. V lost 11 bases and J lost 2, with 15 bases in between. Germline values: CDR1 SNHLY, CDR2 FYNNEI. In DNA form, the CDR3 reads TGTGCCTGCACAAGAGTTACTAACACCGGGGAGCTGTTTTTT. Protein product: CACTRVTNTGELFF.

The chain links TRBV11-2 to TRBJ2-1, with 9 bases lining up with TRBD1. The trim removed 7 bases at V and 5 bases at J, leaving 6 bases unmatched. The CDR3 extends over 14 amino acids. Germline loops: CDR1 SGHAT, CDR2 FQNNGV. CDR3 region: CASIRDRDNNEQFF. The CDR3 nucleotides read TGTGCCAGCATCCGGGACAGGGACAACAATGAGCAGTTCTTC.

This clone was detected a few times. The J gene is TRBJ2-7, the V gene TRBV27; 7 positions match TRBD1. Looked up from germline, CDR1 is MNHEY and CDR2 is SMNVEV (reference sequence). The CDR3 totals 16 residues. Germline trimming cut 5 bases from V and 2 bases from J; bases unmatched to any gene: 12. CDR3 sequence reads: CASSPERSTGTYEQYF. The CDR3 coding sequence is TGTGCCAGCAGTCCCGAAAGATCGACAGGGACCTACGAGCAGTACTTC.

The rearrangement joins TRBV11-2 to TRBJ2-2; TRBD2 matches 8 bases. Trimming removed 7 bases from V and 2 bases from J; junction bases left unmatched: 6. Germline V lookup: CDR1 SGHAT, CDR2 FQNNGV. The CDR3 loop spans 15 amino acids. Here the CDR3 DNA reads TGTGCCAGCACCCCGACTAGCGACAACACCGGGGAGCTGTTTTTT. Amino acid sequence: CASTPTSDNTGELFF.

In this sample, this clone turned up a few times. This chain links TRBV4-1 with TRBJ2-7; D uncertain. In germline, CDR1 is MGHRA, CDR2 YSYEKL. V was cut by 3 bases and J by 2 bases, with 11 bases left in between. The CDR3 extends over 14 amino acids. In DNA, the CDR3 is TGCGCCAGCAGCCAGGCGCTCACCGCCTACGAGCAGTACTTC. This codes for CASSQALTAYEQYF.

The genes are TRBV20-1 and TRBJ1-1; D uncertain. The CDR3 covers 10 residues. Trimming left V 6 bases short and J 1 base short, with 3 bases between. Germline lookup yields CDR1 DFQATT and CDR2 SNEGSKA (reference sequence). The DNA for the CDR3 is TGCAGTGCGCAGAACACTGAAGCTTTCTTT. Amino acid sequence: CSAQNTEAFF.

The rearrangement joins TRBV10-2 to TRBJ2-1; the D is unclear. CDR1 and CDR2 from the germline V gene are WSHSY and SAAADI. The CDR3 is 11 amino acids. Between the trimmed V and J ends, which lost 2 bases and 15 bases, there was a span of 11 bases. The CDR3 DNA sequence: TGCGCCAGCAGTGAGGGCTATCGTCGGTTCTTC. Its protein is CASSEGYRRFF.

This clone occurred a few times. The V call is TRBV30, the J call TRBJ1-5; no definite D call. The V gene's germline CDR1 is GTSNPN and CDR2 SVGIG (reference sequence). V lost 2 bases and J lost 1, with 6 bases in between. CDR3 length equals 13 residues. CDR3 DNA: TGTGCCTGGAGTAAGAGGAGCAATCAGCCCCAGCATTTT. This translates into CAWSKRSNQPQHF.

This clone was seen a handful of times. J is TRBJ2-7 and V is TRBV11-2; D uncertain. The CDR3 is 13 residues long. V lost 5 bases to trimming and J lost 4 bases, with 12 bases between them. Germline CDR1 and CDR2: SGHAT and FQNNGV. The CDR3 bases are TGTGCCAGCAGCCCACTCCTCGGGTACGAGCAGTACTTC. Amino acid sequence: CASSPLLGYEQYF.

The chain couples TRBV30 to TRBJ1-1; 8 positions match TRBD1. This CDR3 is built from 14 residues. Germline values: CDR1 GTSNPN, CDR2 SVGIG (reference sequence). V lost 2 bases to trimming and J lost 0 bases; unmatched junction nucleotides: 2. CDR3 protein: CAWSFRGLNTEAFF. DNA of the CDR3: TGTGCCTGGAGTTTCAGGGGGCTGAACACTGAAGCTTTCTTT.

This clone has only a few counts. The chain employs TRBV28 and TRBJ2-7, with D possibly being TRBD1 (6 bases). The CDR3 covers 13 residues. CDR1 is MDHEN, CDR2 SYDVKM, per germline. Trimming took 4 bases from V and 12 from J, leaving 19 bases between them. In nucleotides, the CDR3 is TGTGCCAGCAGTTGGTCGAACTCAGACAGGTGGTACTTC. It is translated as CASSWSNSDRWYF. The variable domain in full, completed from reference TRBV28 and TRBJ2-7, reads DVKVTQSSRYLVKRTGEKVFLECVQDMDHENMFWYRQDPGLGLRLIYFSYDVKMKEKGDIPEGYSVSREKKERFSLILESASTNQTSMYLCASSWSNSDRWYFGPGTRLTVT.

This clone was found a few times. V usage is TRBV5-4 and J usage is TRBJ2-7, with 7 bases identical to TRBD2. The CDR3 is 16 amino acids. Germline values: CDR1 SGHNT, CDR2 YYREEE (reference sequence). Losses at the gene ends were 4 bases for V and 6 bases for J; bases not matched to a gene: 16. CDR3 amino acids: CASSPYLGRGNTEQYF. In DNA form, the CDR3 reads TGTGCCAGCAGCCCCTACTTGGGGAGGGGAAACACCGAGCAGTACTTC.

This clone turned up a few times. V is TRBV4-2 and J is TRBJ2-1; D might be TRBD1 (6 bases). This CDR3 comprises 16 residues. V was pared by 6 bases and J by 5 bases, with 20 bases between. The germline CDR1 and CDR2 sequences are LGHNA and YNFKEQ. The CDR3, as DNA: TGTGCCAGCAGATCGCTACAGGGTTTTTTGGACAATGAGCAGTTCTTC. This codes for CASRSLQGFLDNEQFF.

This clone was detected only a few times. This chain uses TRBV5-6 with TRBJ2-5; 11 bases map to TRBD2. CDR1 is SGHDT, CDR2 YYEEEE, per germline. The CDR3 loop spans 18 amino acids. V dropped 2 bases and J dropped 2; count of bases not matched to a gene: 11. CDR3 in amino acids: CASSLTGTSGRLQETQYF. The CDR3 DNA follows: TGTGCCAGCAGCTTAACCGGGACTAGCGGAAGATTACAAGAGACCCAGTACTTC. Supplemented by reference TRBV5-6 and TRBJ2-5, the full variable domain reads DAGVTQSPTHLIKTRGQQVTLRCSPKSGHDTVSWYQQALGQGPQFIFQYYEEEERQRGNFPDRFSGHQFPNYSSELNVNALLLGDSALYLCASSLTGTSGRLQETQYFGPGTRLLVL.

The V and J genes are TRBV19 and TRBJ1-5; D not certain. The CDR3 has 13 amino acids. Trimming removed 3 bases at V and 4 bases at J, with 7 bases between. Germline V gene data show CDR1 as LNHDA and CDR2 as SQIVND (reference sequence). CDR3 sequence: CASSMSGNQPQHF. In nucleotides, the CDR3 is TGTGCCAGTAGTATGAGTGGGAATCAGCCCCAGCATTTT.

The V gene is TRBV7-9, the J gene TRBJ2-7, with D tentatively TRBD2 (6 bases). Trimming shortened V by 4 bases and J by 1 base, and 14 bases separated the two germline ends. The CDR3 sequence is 15 residues long. Germline loops: CDR1 SEHNR, CDR2 FQNEAQ (reference sequence). CDR3: CASSWDFRPSYEQYF. The CDR3, as DNA: TGTGCCAGCAGCTGGGACTTTAGACCTTCCTACGAGCAGTACTTC.

This clone was recorded once. At the DNA level, this CDR3 is encoded by other sequences in the same sample as well. The chain recombines TRBV11-2 with TRBJ2-7, with no clear D. CDR1 and CDR2 (germline): SGHAT, FQNNGV. This CDR3 is 12 amino acids long. V dropped 2 bases and J dropped 4 bases, with 6 bases sitting between them. The CDR3 region is CASSLNDYEQYF. The CDR3 nucleotides read TGTGCCAGCAGCTTAAATGATTACGAGCAGTACTTC.

The V and J genes are TRBV7-8 and TRBJ1-5, with D unclear. Trimming cost V 6 bases and J 1 base, with 4 bases left between them. Germline V CDR1 and CDR2: SGHVS, FQNEAQ. CDR3 size: 12 residues. The CDR3 coding sequence is TGTGCCAGCAGTCGGAGCAATCAGCCCCAGCATTTT. Translating gives CASSRSNQPQHF.

This rearrangement joins TRBV7-6 to TRBJ1-5; no clear D gene. V was pared by 8 bases and J by 9 bases, with 11 bases between. CDR3 length: 11 residues. CDR1 is SGHVS, CDR2 FNYEAQ, per germline. The CDR3 spells CASGSGGPQHF. The CDR3 DNA sequence: TGTGCCAGCGGGTCCGGAGGGCCCCAGCATTTT.